A selection of T cell receptor beta chains follows, all from one sample in a study of preoperative IRX-2 immunotherapy in early breast cancer. Sequencing used immunoSEQ multiplex PCR; TCRdb keeps in-frame clones, though not all of them. The table shows roughly 93,000 clones, with more than 80% occurring only once. Sample: tumor tissue, taken after IRX-2 immunotherapy. Every receptor here comes from a human donor with breast cancer. The CDR3 runs from the conserved cysteine through the conserved F or W. Fields, in order: clone size, J gene, V gene, D gene, CDR3 DNA, CDR3 protein. The D gene is left open where the match is weak. The listing skips clone size in some rows; elsewhere it reads once, few, many or a size class.

clone size: NA
J gene: TRBJ1-2
V gene: TRBV6-8
D gene: TRBD1
CDR3 DNA: TGTGCCAGCAGAATGACGATCGGGACAGGGGGTGCGCGTGGCTACACCTTC
CDR3 protein: CASRMTIGTGGARGYTF

clone size: NA
J gene: TRBJ1-1
V gene: TRBV6-8
D gene: NA
CDR3 DNA: TGTGCCAGCAGGTTGGTCCTTGGGAACACTGAAGCTTTCTTT
CDR3 protein: CASRLVLGNTEAFF

clone size: NA
J gene: TRBJ1-1
V gene: TRBV11-1
D gene: NA
CDR3 DNA: TGTGCCAGCAGCCCCCGGGGGGGTGTTCAAAACACTGAAGCTTTCTTT
CDR3 protein: CASSPRGGVQNTEAFF

clone size: NA
J gene: TRBJ2-5
V gene: TRBV18
D gene: NA
CDR3 DNA: TGTGCCAGCTCACCAGGACAGGGAGGGCGAGAGACCCAGTACTTC
CDR3 protein: CASSPGQGGRETQYF

clone size: NA
J gene: TRBJ2-7
V gene: TRBV29-1
D gene: TRBD1
CDR3 DNA: TGCAGCGTCGAACAGGGGGCAGGAAACGAGCAGTACTTC
CDR3 protein: CSVEQGAGNEQYF

clone size: NA
J gene: TRBJ1-1
V gene: TRBV19
D gene: NA
CDR3 DNA: TGTGCCAGTAGACGAGGAGTGAACACTGAAGCTTTCTTT
CDR3 protein: CASRRGVNTEAFF

clone size: NA
J gene: TRBJ1-1
V gene: TRBV29-1
D gene: NA
CDR3 DNA: TGCAGCGGCGGACGGACAGCCGGAAGCACTGAAGCTTTCTTT
CDR3 protein: CSGGRTAGSTEAFF

clone size: NA
J gene: TRBJ2-5
V gene: TRBV28
D gene: NA
CDR3 DNA: TGTGCCAGCAGCCGGGACGTACAAGAGACCCAGTACTTC
CDR3 protein: CASSRDVQETQYF

clone size: NA
J gene: TRBJ2-7
V gene: TRBV6-7
D gene: NA
CDR3 DNA: TGTGCCAGCAGTGAAGATACGGGCATCGAGCAGTACTTC
CDR3 protein: CASSEDTGIEQYF

clone size: NA
J gene: TRBJ1-2
V gene: TRBV29-1
D gene: TRBD1
CDR3 DNA: TGCAGCGTTGAAGATTTACTGGGCAGGGGGCCAAACTATGGCTACACCTTC
CDR3 protein: CSVEDLLGRGPNYGYTF

clone size: NA
J gene: TRBJ1-5
V gene: TRBV11-3
D gene: NA
CDR3 DNA: TGTGCCAGCAGCCAGACGGTTAGCAATCAGCCCCAGCATTTT
CDR3 protein: CASSQTVSNQPQHF

clone size: NA
J gene: TRBJ2-1
V gene: TRBV30
D gene: NA
CDR3 DNA: TGTGCCTGGAGTGAGGACAATGAGCAGTTCTTC
CDR3 protein: CAWSEDNEQFF

clone size: NA
J gene: TRBJ1-4
V gene: TRBV7-2
D gene: NA
CDR3 DNA: TGTGCCAGCAGCCGGGGACGTGGGGAAAAACTGTTTTTT
CDR3 protein: CASSRGRGEKLFF

clone size: NA
J gene: TRBJ2-1
V gene: TRBV6-4
D gene: NA
CDR3 DNA: TGTGCCAGCAGGCAGACGAATGAGCAGTTCTTC
CDR3 protein: CASRQTNEQFF

clone size: NA
J gene: TRBJ2-2
V gene: TRBV19
D gene: NA
CDR3 DNA: TGTGCCAGTAGCCCCAGGAGGGTATCGAACACCGGGGAGCTGTTTTTT
CDR3 protein: CASSPRRVSNTGELFF

clone size: once
J gene: TRBJ1-1
V gene: TRBV11-3
D gene: TRBD1
CDR3 DNA: TGTGCCAGCAGCAAGCGACAGGGCGGAAAAAACACTGAAGCTTTCTTT
CDR3 protein: CASSKRQGGKNTEAFF

clone size: NA
J gene: TRBJ1-1
V gene: TRBV19
D gene: NA
CDR3 DNA: TGTGCCAGTAGTATGTCCCCAAGGACTGAAGCTTTCTTT
CDR3 protein: CASSMSPRTEAFF

clone size: NA
J gene: TRBJ2-4
V gene: TRBV14
D gene: NA
CDR3 DNA: TGTGCCAGCAGCCAAGTTGCCCGGGGTCGGGAGTTTTGGGCCAAAAACATTCAGTACTTC
CDR3 protein: CASSQVARGREFWAKNIQYF

clone size: NA
J gene: TRBJ2-7
V gene: TRBV6-8
D gene: NA
CDR3 DNA: TGTGCCAGCAGTTCCCCTCGGGACGCCTACGAGCAGTACTTC
CDR3 protein: CASSSPRDAYEQYF

clone size: NA
J gene: TRBJ2-5
V gene: TRBV10-2
D gene: NA
CDR3 DNA: TGCGCCAGCAGTGAGTCGAGGCTGGAGACCCAGTACTTC
CDR3 protein: CASSESRLETQYF

clone size: NA
J gene: TRBJ2-7
V gene: TRBV30
D gene: NA
CDR3 DNA: TGTGCCTGGAGTCTACGACAGCCCCATAGCAACGAGCAGTACTTC
CDR3 protein: CAWSLRQPHSNEQYF

clone size: once
J gene: TRBJ1-3
V gene: TRBV30
D gene: NA
CDR3 DNA: TGTGCCTGGAGTGTACGGGGGGCGCGAGGAAACACCATATATTTT
CDR3 protein: CAWSVRGARGNTIYF

clone size: NA
J gene: TRBJ1-4
V gene: TRBV28
D gene: TRBD1
CDR3 DNA: TGTGCCAGCAGGCAACAGGGGGCCGGTGAAAAACTGTTTTTT
CDR3 protein: CASRQQGAGEKLFF

clone size: NA
J gene: TRBJ2-7
V gene: TRBV7-1
D gene: NA
CDR3 DNA: TGTGCCAGCAGCTCGAAGCTGACCTACGAGCAGTACTTC
CDR3 protein: CASSSKLTYEQYF

clone size: few
J gene: TRBJ1-1
V gene: TRBV11-3
D gene: NA
CDR3 DNA: TGTGCCAGCAGCCAAGGGTCAGTCATGAACACTGAAGCTTTCTTT
CDR3 protein: CASSQGSVMNTEAFF

clone size: NA
J gene: TRBJ1-1
V gene: TRBV18
D gene: NA
CDR3 DNA: TGTGCCAGCTCACTTACAGATTTGGACACTGAAGCTTTCTTT
CDR3 protein: CASSLTDLDTEAFF

clone size: NA
J gene: TRBJ2-5
V gene: TRBV5-1
D gene: TRBD2
CDR3 DNA: TGCGCCAGCAGCCCTGGACTAGCGGGCCAAGAGACCCAGTACTTC
CDR3 protein: CASSPGLAGQETQYF

clone size: NA
J gene: TRBJ2-7
V gene: TRBV28
D gene: NA
CDR3 DNA: TGTGCCAGCAGTCCACCCGGGGATCCCTACGAGCAGTACTTC
CDR3 protein: CASSPPGDPYEQYF

clone size: NA
J gene: TRBJ2-1
V gene: TRBV7-4
D gene: NA
CDR3 DNA: TGTGCTAGCAGCTTTTCCTCGGAGGTGGGAATTGGTGAGCAGTTCTTC
CDR3 protein: CASSFSSEVGIGEQFF

clone size: few
J gene: TRBJ1-3
V gene: TRBV28
D gene: NA
CDR3 DNA: TGTGCCAGCAGTGGGACGGCCTCTGGAAACACCATATATTTT
CDR3 protein: CASSGTASGNTIYF

clone size: NA
J gene: TRBJ1-1
V gene: TRBV6-8
D gene: NA
CDR3 DNA: TGTGCCAGCAGACCGACACCCGGGACAACGAACACTGAAGCTTTCTTT
CDR3 protein: CASRPTPGTTNTEAFF

clone size: NA
J gene: TRBJ2-3
V gene: TRBV5-1
D gene: TRBD1
CDR3 DNA: TGCGCCAGCAGCCCGGACAGGGCGACAGATACGCAGTATTTT
CDR3 protein: CASSPDRATDTQYF

clone size: NA
J gene: TRBJ1-5
V gene: TRBV5-1
D gene: NA
CDR3 DNA: TGCGCCAGCAGCTTGTCCGGCAACAGCAATCAGCCCCAGCATTTT
CDR3 protein: CASSLSGNSNQPQHF

clone size: NA
J gene: TRBJ2-7
V gene: TRBV19
D gene: TRBD1
CDR3 DNA: TGTGCCAGTAGTGCCTTCTCCGGGACAGGTTACGAGCAGTACTTC
CDR3 protein: CASSAFSGTGYEQYF

clone size: NA
J gene: TRBJ2-3
V gene: TRBV22-1
D gene: NA
CDR3 DNA: TGTGCCAGCAGCTTAGGCGGGGAAGATACACAGTATTTT
CDR3 protein: CASSLGGEDTQYF

clone size: NA
J gene: TRBJ2-2
V gene: TRBV5-1
D gene: NA
CDR3 DNA: TGCGCCAGCAGCCTCCCGGGACGAGACACCGGGGAGCTGTTTTTT
CDR3 protein: CASSLPGRDTGELFF

clone size: once
J gene: TRBJ1-2
V gene: TRBV10-3
D gene: NA
CDR3 DNA: TGTGCCATCAGTGAGTCGACTCTTCAGGGTGGCTACACCTTC
CDR3 protein: CAISESTLQGGYTF

clone size: NA
J gene: TRBJ2-3
V gene: TRBV28
D gene: NA
CDR3 DNA: TGTGCCAGCACCGAGCGGGTGGCAGATACGCAGTATTTT
CDR3 protein: CASTERVADTQYF

clone size: NA
J gene: TRBJ2-3
V gene: TRBV7-7
D gene: NA
CDR3 DNA: TGTGCCAGCAGCTCGACGAGGACAAGCTACAATACGCAGTATTTT
CDR3 protein: CASSSTRTSYNTQYF

clone size: NA
J gene: TRBJ2-3
V gene: TRBV7-7
D gene: NA
CDR3 DNA: TGTGCCAGCAGCGGGGGTCGGGGAGGTGGTGAAGATACGCAGTATTTT
CDR3 protein: CASSGGRGGGEDTQYF

clone size: NA
J gene: TRBJ1-3
V gene: TRBV27
D gene: TRBD1
CDR3 DNA: TGTGCCAGCAGTCGACAGGGCCACCTCTCTGGAAACACCATATATTTT
CDR3 protein: CASSRQGHLSGNTIYF

clone size: NA
J gene: TRBJ2-3
V gene: TRBV1
D gene: NA
CDR3 DNA: TGCGCCAGCAGCCTCGACCAGCGGGACCTTGGGGATACGCAGTATTTT
CDR3 protein: CASSLDQRDLGDTQYF

clone size: once
J gene: TRBJ1-2
V gene: TRBV6-8
D gene: NA
CDR3 DNA: TGTGCCATCGGGCAGGGTGGGAACTATGGCTACACCTTC
CDR3 protein: CAIGQGGNYGYTF

clone size: NA
J gene: TRBJ1-5
V gene: TRBV19
D gene: NA
CDR3 DNA: TGTGCCACTCTCAGGAGAGGGGGTACTGAACAGCCCCAGCATTTT
CDR3 protein: CATLRRGGTEQPQHF

clone size: NA
J gene: TRBJ2-3
V gene: TRBV11-3
D gene: TRBD2
CDR3 DNA: TGTGCCAGCAGCAGGGCGGGAGGGATAGGAGATACGCAGTATTTT
CDR3 protein: CASSRAGGIGDTQYF

clone size: NA
J gene: TRBJ1-1
V gene: TRBV15
D gene: NA
CDR3 DNA: TGTGCCACCAGCAGAGATCTAATTAACACTGAAGCTTTCTTT
CDR3 protein: CATSRDLINTEAFF

clone size: few
J gene: TRBJ1-4
V gene: TRBV11-3
D gene: TRBD1
CDR3 DNA: TGTGCCAGCAGCTTCCGGACAGGGCTGAATGAAAAACTGTTTTTT
CDR3 protein: CASSFRTGLNEKLFF

clone size: few
J gene: TRBJ1-5
V gene: TRBV7-7
D gene: NA
CDR3 DNA: TGTGCCAGAAGCTTGATCGGAGGCAATCAGCCCCAGCATTTT
CDR3 protein: CARSLIGGNQPQHF

clone size: NA
J gene: TRBJ2-5
V gene: TRBV6-8
D gene: TRBD2
CDR3 DNA: TGTGCCAGCAGCTCCGGACTAGCGGGGGTCAAATACCAAGAGACCCAGTACTTC
CDR3 protein: CASSSGLAGVKYQETQYF

clone size: NA
J gene: TRBJ1-5
V gene: TRBV29-1
D gene: NA
CDR3 DNA: TGCAGCGTGAAGGACGCATCCAATCAGCCCCAGCATTTT
CDR3 protein: CSVKDASNQPQHF

clone size: NA
J gene: TRBJ1-1
V gene: TRBV29-1
D gene: TRBD1
CDR3 DNA: TGCAGCGTTGGGAATCTCCAGGGGGTGAACACTGAAGCTTTCTTT
CDR3 protein: CSVGNLQGVNTEAFF

clone size: NA
J gene: TRBJ1-2
V gene: TRBV10-2
D gene: TRBD1
CDR3 DNA: TGCGCCAGCAGTGAGCGGAGGGACAGCGACTATGGCTACACCTTC
CDR3 protein: CASSERRDSDYGYTF